Listed here are 20 T cell receptor beta chains from one sample, sequenced in a study of blood T cell repertoires in COVID-19. Some clones are missing from TCRdb's copy, which holds only in-frame ones; the method was immunoSEQ multiplex PCR. Found here are almost 250,000 clones, more than 85% of them singletons; the top ten hold over 4%. Material: PBMCs or T cells enriched from blood (not recorded which). These TCRs come from a woman aged 30 to 39 who had recovered from COVID-19.

Worth noting for this clone: The same CDR3 also results from other DNA sequences found in this sample. The CDR3 sequence: CASSLQGSENTEAFF. CDR3 DNA sequence: TGTGCCAGCAGTCTCCAGGGGTCTGAGAACACTGAAGCTTTCTTT. This rearrangement joins TRBV28 to TRBJ1-1, with TRBD1 as a possible D gene (6 bases). Germline V gene sequence: CDR1 MDHEN, CDR2 SYDVKM. Trimming stripped 5 bases from V and 1 base from J, with 14 bases between. CDR3 size: 15 residues.

The V gene is TRBV11-3, the J gene TRBJ2-3; 10 nucleotides align to TRBD2. Germline CDR1 and CDR2: SGHNT and YENEEA. V was clipped by 4 bases and J by 14 bases; unmatched bases: 9. The CDR3 is 13 residues long. The DNA of the CDR3 is TGTGCCAGCAGCTCCTCAACTAGCGGGATGGTGTATTTT. Its protein is CASSSSTSGMVYF.

The rearrangement links TRBV9 to TRBJ2-3; D is ambiguous. Germline CDR1 and CDR2: SGDLS and YYNGEE. The CDR3 has 11 residues. With 4 bases removed from V and 2 bases from J, the gap between germline ends came to 2 bases. CDR3: CASSLTDTQYF. The CDR3 DNA reads TGTGCCAGCAGCCTCACAGATACGCAGTATTTT. Complete variable domain (other parts from reference TRBV9 and TRBJ2-3): DSGVTQTPKHLITATGQRVTLRCSPRSGDLSVYWYQQSLDQGLQFLIQYYNGEERAKGNILERFSAQQFPDLHSELNLSSLELGDSALYFCASSLTDTQYFGPGTRLTVL.

The rearrangement uses TRBV5-6 and TRBJ1-2, with D possibly TRBD1 on 6 matching bases. The germline CDR1 and CDR2 sequences are SGHDT and YYEEEE. The V and J ends lost 3 bases and 2 bases respectively, with 14 bases between them. The CDR3 runs to 15 residues. CDR3 DNA sequence: TGTGCCAGCAGCTGGGGTGGACAGACCAACTATGGCTACACCTTC. It yields the protein CASSWGGQTNYGYTF. Full variable domain (remainder filled in from reference TRBV5-6 and TRBJ1-2): DAGVTQSPTHLIKTRGQQVTLRCSPKSGHDTVSWYQQALGQGPQFIFQYYEEEERQRGNFPDRFSGHQFPNYSSELNVNALLLGDSALYLCASSWGGQTNYGYTFGSGTRLTVV.

This chain joins TRBV19 and TRBJ1-5, with TRBD1 matching 8 bases. CDR1 and CDR2 from the germline V gene are LNHDA and SQIVND (reference sequence). With V trimmed by 7 bases and J by 0 bases, 5 bases remained unmatched. The CDR3 is 15 residues long. The CDR3 bases are TGTGCCAGTACCGAGACAGGGGATAGCAATCAGCCCCAGCATTTT. Translated: CASTETGDSNQPQHF.

The sample holds one count of this clone. This chain connects TRBV2 to TRBJ1-2; no firm D call. Trimming took off 3 bases at V and 5 bases at J, with 13 bases between the two ends. The CDR3 consists of 14 residues. Germline-derived CDR1 and CDR2 are SNHLY and FYNNEI. CDR3 nucleotide sequence: TGTGCCAGCAGTGAGGAGGCGACAAGATATGGCTACACCTTC. Amino acid sequence: CASSEEATRYGYTF.

The chain employs TRBV29-1 and TRBJ2-5, with 7 bases identical to TRBD1. From germline, CDR1 is SQVTM and CDR2 ANQGSEA. Trimming removed 7 bases from V and 4 bases from J; junction bases left unmatched: 12. The CDR3 totals 14 residues. CDR3 sequence (DNA): TGCAGCGGGGGACAGTCATCAGTAGGAGAGACCCAGTACTTC. Encoded protein: CSGGQSSVGETQYF.

This clone appeared a single time. The rearrangement links TRBV4-2 to TRBJ1-4; D might be TRBD1 (6 bases). This CDR3 has 15 amino acids. CDR1 is LGHNA, CDR2 YNFKEQ, per germline. V lost 7 bases, J lost 5 bases, and 17 bases lay in between. CDR3 region: CASTTSGTQNEKLFF. CDR3 DNA: TGTGCCAGCACCACGTCCGGGACACAAAATGAAAAACTGTTTTTT.

The rearrangement links TRBV7-2 to TRBJ1-5, with D perhaps TRBD1 (5 bases). The ends were cut back, 1 base at V and 2 bases at J, with 9 bases in the middle. In germline, CDR1 is SGHTA, CDR2 FQGNSA. The CDR3 loop spans 15 amino acids. CDR3 bases: TGTGCCAGCAGCTTAGGGGGCACGGGCAATCAGCCCCAGCATTTT. Translated, it gives CASSLGGTGNQPQHF.

The V and J genes are TRBV7-8 and TRBJ1-2, with unresolved D. Trimming stripped 5 bases from V and 4 bases from J, with 17 bases between. The CDR3 loop spans 15 amino acids. Germline assignment: CDR1 SGHVS and CDR2 FQNEAQ. CDR3 bases: TGTGCCAGCAGCCCGGGAGGTTCGGTTGGCTATGGCTACACCTTC. Translated, it gives CASSPGGSVGYGYTF.

V and J are TRBV3-1 (or the pseudogene TRBV3-2) and TRBJ2-5; no clear D. Germline values: CDR1 LGHDT, CDR2 YNNKEL (reference sequence). Trimming removed 0 bases from V and 5 bases from J, with 4 bases in between. The CDR3 runs 12 residues. CDR3: CASSQDLETQYF. The DNA for the CDR3 is TGTGCCAGCAGCCAAGATCTGGAGACCCAGTACTTC.

The chain carries TRBV7-9 and TRBJ2-7, with TRBD1 matching 9 bases. This CDR3 has 14 residues. Germline trimming cut 6 bases from V and 6 bases from J; bases unmatched to any gene: 9. Germline V gene sequence: CDR1 SEHNR, CDR2 FQNEAQ (reference sequence). CDR3 nucleotides: TGTGCCAGCAGGGACGGGACAGGGAGTCTCGAGCAGTACTTC. Its protein product is CASRDGTGSLEQYF. The entire variable domain, with the rest obtained from reference TRBV7-9 and TRBJ2-7, is as follows: DTGVSQNPRHKITKRGQNVTFRCDPISEHNRLYWYRQTLGQGPEFLTYFQNEAQLEKSRLLSDRFSAERPKGSFSTLEIQRTEQGDSAMYLCASRDGTGSLEQYFGPGTRLTVT.

The rearrangement uses TRBV23-1 and TRBJ2-7, with 7 bases aligning to TRBD1. TRBV23-1 is an open reading frame, and its role is uncertain. This CDR3 region has 14 residues. Germline trimming cut 7 bases from V and 3 bases from J; bases unmatched to any gene: 9. For the CDR3, the DNA is TGCGCCAGCAAACAGGGGCAAGCCCACTACGAGCAGTACTTC. It yields the protein CASKQGQAHYEQYF.

CDR3 coding DNA: TGTGCCAGCAGTTTGGCCCGGGACAGGGACAATCAGCCCCAGCATTTT. It translates to CASSLARDRDNQPQHF. The rearrangement links TRBV28 to TRBJ1-5; 9 bases match TRBD1. The CDR3 sequence is 16 residues long. Trimming took 3 bases from V and 3 from J; bases not matched to a gene: 6. Germline V CDR1 and CDR2: MDHEN, SYDVKM. Variable domain in full (rest from reference TRBV28 and TRBJ1-5): DVKVTQSSRYLVKRTGEKVFLECVQDMDHENMFWYRQDPGLGLRLIYFSYDVKMKEKGDIPEGYSVSREKKERFSLILESASTNQTSMYLCASSLARDRDNQPQHFGDGTRLSIL.

The rearrangement uses TRBV27 and TRBJ2-7; 11 positions match TRBD2. The germline V gene has CDR1 MNHEY and CDR2 SMNVEV (reference sequence). The CDR3 sequence is 19 residues long. The V segment lost 6 bases and the J segment 4 bases; nucleotides outside the gene matches: 20. CDR3 amino acids: CASRTLEIAGGPNGYEQYF. The CDR3 region has the DNA TGTGCCAGCAGAACCCTCGAGATAGCGGGAGGGCCAAATGGATACGAGCAGTACTTC.

In regard to this clone: Other DNA sequences in this specimen translate into the identical CDR3. This sequence joins TRBV18 and TRBJ1-5; D gene ambiguous. V gave up 6 bases and J gave up 1 base, with 4 bases separating them. This CDR3 is built from 12 residues. The V gene's germline CDR1 is KGHSH and CDR2 LQKENI. CDR3 in amino acids: CASSPSNQPQHF. In DNA, the CDR3 is TGTGCCAGCTCTCCGAGCAATCAGCCCCAGCATTTT. Full variable domain (outside the CDR3, taken from reference TRBV18 and TRBJ1-5): NAGVMQNPRHLVRRRGQEARLRCSPMKGHSHVYWYRQLPEEGLKFMVYLQKENIIDESGMPKERFSAEFPKEGPSILRIQQVVRGDSAAYFCASSPSNQPQHFGDGTRLSIL.

This clone was seen just once. The rearrangement links TRBV28 to TRBJ1-5, with a possible D match to TRBD1 (5 bases). V shed 4 bases and J shed 0 bases, with 13 bases lying between them. The CDR3 spans 16 residues. Germline V lookup: CDR1 MDHEN, CDR2 SYDVKM. CDR3 bases: TGTGCCAGCAGTTCCCTTTCAGGGTATAGCAATCAGCCCCAGCATTTT. As protein: CASSSLSGYSNQPQHF.

This chain connects TRBV5-1 to TRBJ1-2; the D is unclear. The germline gives CDR1 SGHRS, CDR2 YFSETQ. The CDR3 totals 15 residues. V was clipped by 1 base and J by 3 bases, with 13 bases between them. The CDR3 loop is CASSLRETGDYGYTF. In DNA, the CDR3 is TGCGCCAGCAGCTTGCGGGAGACCGGGGACTATGGCTACACCTTC.

The V call is TRBV7-3, the J call TRBJ2-1; 8 bases match TRBD2. This CDR3 region has 15 residues. The V gene's germline CDR1 is SGHTA and CDR2 FQGTGA. Germline trimming cut 5 bases from V and 8 bases from J; bases unmatched to any gene: 11. The CDR3 nucleotides are TGTGCCAGCAGCCTGGGACTAGGGGTAGGGGATGAGCAGTTCTTC. Amino acid sequence: CASSLGLGVGDEQFF.

The genes are TRBV6-2 or TRBV6-3 and TRBJ2-1; D might be TRBD1 (6 bases). The length of the CDR3 is 15 residues. The germline CDR1 and CDR2 sequences are MNHEY and SVGEGT. V was cut by 5 bases and J by 4 bases, with 15 bases left in between. CDR3 residues: CASSLIGGLYNEQFF. The CDR3 bases are TGTGCCAGCAGTCTGATTGGGGGCTTGTACAATGAGCAGTTCTTC.